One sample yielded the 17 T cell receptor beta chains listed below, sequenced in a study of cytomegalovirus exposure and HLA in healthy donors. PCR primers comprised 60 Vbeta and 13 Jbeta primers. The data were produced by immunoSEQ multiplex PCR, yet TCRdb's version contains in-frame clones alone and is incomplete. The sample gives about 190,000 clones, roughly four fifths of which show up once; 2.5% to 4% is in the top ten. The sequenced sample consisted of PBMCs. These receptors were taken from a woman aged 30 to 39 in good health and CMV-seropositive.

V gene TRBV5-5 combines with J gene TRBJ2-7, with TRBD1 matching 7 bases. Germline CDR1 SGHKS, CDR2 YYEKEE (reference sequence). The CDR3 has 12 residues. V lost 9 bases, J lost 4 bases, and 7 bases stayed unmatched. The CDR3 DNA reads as TGTGCCACCCGGACAGGTCCTTACGAGCAGTACTTC. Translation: CATRTGPYEQYF.

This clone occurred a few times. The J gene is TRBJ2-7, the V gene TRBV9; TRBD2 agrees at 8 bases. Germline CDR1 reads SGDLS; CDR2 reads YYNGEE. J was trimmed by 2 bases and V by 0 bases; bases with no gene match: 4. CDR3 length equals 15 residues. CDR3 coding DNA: TGTGCCAGCAGCGTAGAGTACGGGAGGGCCTACGAGCAGTACTTC. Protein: CASSVEYGRAYEQYF.

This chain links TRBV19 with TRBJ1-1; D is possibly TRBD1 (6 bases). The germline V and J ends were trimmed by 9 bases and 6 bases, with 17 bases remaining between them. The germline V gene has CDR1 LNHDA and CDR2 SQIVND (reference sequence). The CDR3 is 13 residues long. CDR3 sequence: CASALGGLPEAFF. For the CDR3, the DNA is TGTGCCAGCGCCCTCGGGGGGCTCCCTGAAGCTTTCTTT.

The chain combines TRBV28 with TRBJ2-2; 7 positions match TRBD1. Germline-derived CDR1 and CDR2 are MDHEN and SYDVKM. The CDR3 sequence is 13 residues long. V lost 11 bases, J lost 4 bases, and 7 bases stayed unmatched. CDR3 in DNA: TGTGCCGCCTACAGGGGACGCACCGGGGAGCTGTTTTTT. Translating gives CAAYRGRTGELFF.

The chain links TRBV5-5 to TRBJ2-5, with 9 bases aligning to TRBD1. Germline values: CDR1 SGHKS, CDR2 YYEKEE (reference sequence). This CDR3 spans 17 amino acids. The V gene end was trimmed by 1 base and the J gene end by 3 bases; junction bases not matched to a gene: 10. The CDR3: CASSLSPGTGREETQYF. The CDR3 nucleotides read TGTGCCAGCAGCTTGTCACCCGGGACAGGGAGGGAAGAGACCCAGTACTTC.

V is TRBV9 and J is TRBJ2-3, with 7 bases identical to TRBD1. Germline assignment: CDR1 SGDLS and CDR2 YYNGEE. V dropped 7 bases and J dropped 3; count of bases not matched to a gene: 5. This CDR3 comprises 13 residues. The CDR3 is CASGRDRTDTQYF. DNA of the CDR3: TGTGCCAGCGGCCGGGACAGAACAGATACGCAGTATTTT.

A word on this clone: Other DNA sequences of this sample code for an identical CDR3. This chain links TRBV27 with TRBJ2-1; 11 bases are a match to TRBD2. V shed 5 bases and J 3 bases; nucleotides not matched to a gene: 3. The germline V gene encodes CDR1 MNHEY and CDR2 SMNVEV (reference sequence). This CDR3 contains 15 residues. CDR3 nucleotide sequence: TGTGCCAGCAGTCCCGGGACTAGCGGCTACAATGAGCAGTTCTTC. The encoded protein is CASSPGTSGYNEQFF.

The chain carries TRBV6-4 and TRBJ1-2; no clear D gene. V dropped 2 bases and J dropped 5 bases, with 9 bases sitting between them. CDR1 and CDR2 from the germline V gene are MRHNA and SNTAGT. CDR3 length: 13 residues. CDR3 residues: CASSDTGRYGYTF. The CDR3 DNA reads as TGTGCCAGCAGTGACACCGGGAGATATGGCTACACCTTC.

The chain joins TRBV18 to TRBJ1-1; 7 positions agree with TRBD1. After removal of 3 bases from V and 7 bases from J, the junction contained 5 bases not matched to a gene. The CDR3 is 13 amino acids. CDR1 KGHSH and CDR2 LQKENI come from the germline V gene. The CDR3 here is CASSPRQGDEAFF. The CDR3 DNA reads TGTGCCAGCTCACCCCGACAGGGAGATGAAGCTTTCTTT.

The CDR3 loop reads CASSWRAWGTANYGYTF. The CDR3 region has the DNA TGTGCCAGCAGTTGGCGGGCGTGGGGAACCGCTAACTATGGCTACACCTTC. The chain combines TRBV28 with TRBJ1-2; D unclear. Between the trimmed V and J ends, which lost 4 bases and 0 bases, there was a span of 18 bases. Germline V gene sequence: CDR1 MDHEN, CDR2 SYDVKM. This CDR3 comprises 17 residues.

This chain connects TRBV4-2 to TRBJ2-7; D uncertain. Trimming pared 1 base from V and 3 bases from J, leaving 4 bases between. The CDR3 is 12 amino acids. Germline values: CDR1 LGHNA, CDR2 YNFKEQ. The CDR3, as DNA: TGTGCCAGCAGCCAAGCTATCTACGAGCAGTACTTC. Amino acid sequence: CASSQAIYEQYF.

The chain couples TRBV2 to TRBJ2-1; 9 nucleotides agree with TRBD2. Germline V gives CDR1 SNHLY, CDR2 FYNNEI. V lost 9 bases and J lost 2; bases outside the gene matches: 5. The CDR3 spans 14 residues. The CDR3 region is CASSGTSTYNEQFF. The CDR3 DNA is TGTGCCAGTTCCGGGACTAGCACCTACAATGAGCAGTTCTTC.

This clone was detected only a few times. CDR3 residues: CASSLVASVGTGELFF. The DNA for the CDR3 is TGTGCCAGCAGCTTAGTGGCTAGCGTGGGGACCGGGGAGCTGTTTTTT. V usage is TRBV11-3 and J usage is TRBJ2-2; D might be TRBD2 (6 bases). The CDR3 covers 16 residues. Trimming stripped 1 base from V and 5 bases from J, with 14 bases between. The germline CDR1 and CDR2 sequences are SGHNT and YENEEA.

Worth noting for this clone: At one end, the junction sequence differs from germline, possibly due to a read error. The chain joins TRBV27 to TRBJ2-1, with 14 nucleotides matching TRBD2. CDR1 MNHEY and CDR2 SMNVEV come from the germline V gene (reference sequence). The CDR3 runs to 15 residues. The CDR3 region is CVSSGLAGAYNEQFF. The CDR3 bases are TGTGTCAGCTCGGGACTAGCGGGAGCCTACAATGAGCAGTTCTTC.

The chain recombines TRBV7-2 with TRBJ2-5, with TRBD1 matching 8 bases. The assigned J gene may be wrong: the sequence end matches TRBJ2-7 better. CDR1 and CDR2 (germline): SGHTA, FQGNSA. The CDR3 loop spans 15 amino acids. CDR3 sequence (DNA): TGTGCCAGCAGCTCGCAACCTGGGACAGGTAACGAGCAGTACTTC. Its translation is CASSSQPGTGNEQYF.

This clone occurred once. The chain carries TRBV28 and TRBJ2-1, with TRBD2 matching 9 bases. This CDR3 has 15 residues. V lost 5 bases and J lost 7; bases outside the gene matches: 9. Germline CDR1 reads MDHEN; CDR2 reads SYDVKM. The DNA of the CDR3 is TGTGCCAGCAGTCGACGACTAGCGGCTAGTAATGAGCAGTTCTTC. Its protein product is CASSRRLAASNEQFF.

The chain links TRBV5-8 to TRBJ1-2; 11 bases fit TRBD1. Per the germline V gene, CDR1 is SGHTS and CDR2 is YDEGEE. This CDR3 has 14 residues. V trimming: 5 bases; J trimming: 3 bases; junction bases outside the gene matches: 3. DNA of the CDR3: TGTGCCAGCAGGATGGGACAGGGGGACTATGGCTACACCTTC. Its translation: CASRMGQGDYGYTF.